This TCR beta chain comes out of a study of blood T cell repertoires in COVID-19. The overall study: The samples span acute and convalescent COVID-19 from the United States, Italy and Spain. Sample material is recorded as cDNA or gDNA derived from T cells, B-cell-depleted T cells, or PBMCs.

As processed by the authors: Estimation of nucleated cell counts relied on the amplification of reference gene primers. Measured with immunoSEQ multiplex PCR; TCRdb has only the in-frame clones, and not every one. D and trimming were read from the DNA, whereas the V and J calls and clone size are those reported in that table. The profile shows under 110,000 clones, about 79% of them singletons. The CDR3 totals 18 residues. Looked up from germline, CDR1 is LNHDA and CDR2 is SQIVND (reference sequence). V shed 3 bases and J shed 7 bases, with 25 bases lying between them. Material for sequencing was peripheral blood. This sequence originates from a man aged 80 or over with COVID-19, enrolled during active disease. The chain carries TRBV19 and TRBJ2-1; maybe TRBD2 (7 bases). CDR3 sequence: CASSMWGRETSSPNEQFF. In DNA form, the CDR3 reads TGTGCCAGTAGTATGTGGGGGCGGGAGACTAGTTCACCTAATGAGCAGTTCTTC.